This TCR beta chain was recorded in a study of beta chain features in type 1 diabetes. The study, taken as a whole, reports: Significant though moderate, a shortening of TCRB CDR3s appeared in all four CD4+ subsets of Type 1 diabetes patients. Naive, central memory and Treg TCRB repertoires appeared more alike in patients than in healthy donors. The VDJ junctions of type 1 diabetes patients carried fewer insertions and more deletions.

Germline V gene data show CDR1 as SGHAT and CDR2 as FQNNGV. This CDR3 region has 12 residues. V gave up 2 bases and J gave up 6 bases, with 8 bases separating them. This clone was recorded a few times. No antigen is known for it. Every donor provided one heparinised blood draw, which averaged about 120 mL. Isolated RNA was reverse transcribed in full, so expressed TCRB transcripts were sequenced. Assay: immunoSEQ multiplex PCR; the TCRdb copy retains only in-frame clones and omits some. The sample records under 450,000 clones, around 16% being singletons. The sequence was collected from a woman between 18 and 30 years old in good health. The chain is built from TRBV11-2 and TRBJ2-7; possible D gene TRBD2, 5 bases. The sample consisted of naive CD4+ T cells from blood. CDR3 coding DNA: TGTGCCAGCAGCTTACTCGCGGGCGAGCAGTACTTC. Translated, it gives CASSLLAGEQYF.